This is a list of T cell receptor beta chains from one sample in a study of Graves' ophthalmopathy and Graves' hyperthyroidism. TCRdb re-called the multiplex PCR reads through MiXCR, storing one row per CDR3 protein. The table records 200,000 to 300,000 distinct CDR3 sequences, around 50% of them present only once. Sequencing was performed on peripheral blood. These receptors all stem from an adult man with Graves' ophthalmopathy. Both conserved end residues are trimmed from each CDR3. Fields, in order: J gene, clone size, V gene, CDR3 protein. For some rows the clone size is stated as once, few or many, or as a class when expanded; others skip it.

j_gene: TRBJ2-7; abundance: NA; v_gene: TRBV10-3; CDR3aa: AISPTEAPYEQY
j_gene: TRBJ1-4; abundance: NA; v_gene: TRBV2; CDR3aa: ASTHTRQGNEKLF
j_gene: TRBJ2-3; abundance: NA; v_gene: TRBV10-3; CDR3aa: AISAGTGRTDTQY
j_gene: TRBJ2-7; abundance: many; v_gene: TRBV20-1; CDR3aa: SATGLGYEQY
j_gene: TRBJ2-7; abundance: few; v_gene: TRBV7-8; CDR3aa: ASSLEQATATYEQY
j_gene: TRBJ1-1; abundance: few; v_gene: TRBV12-3/TRBV12-4; CDR3aa: ASSFDRAVNTEAF
j_gene: TRBJ2-7; abundance: NA; v_gene: TRBV5-6; CDR3aa: ASSIGNGGREQY
j_gene: TRBJ2-7; abundance: NA; v_gene: TRBV19; CDR3aa: ASQRQGRYEQY
j_gene: TRBJ2-7; abundance: NA; v_gene: TRBV12-3/TRBV12-4; CDR3aa: ASSPQLAGGYEQY
j_gene: TRBJ1-6; abundance: NA; v_gene: TRBV11-2; CDR3aa: ASSLDLPEYNSPLH
j_gene: TRBJ2-5; abundance: NA; v_gene: TRBV19; CDR3aa: ASSIYAGIETQY
j_gene: TRBJ2-5; abundance: NA; v_gene: TRBV7-2; CDR3aa: ASSLPRGTQY
j_gene: TRBJ2-2; abundance: few; v_gene: TRBV5-1; CDR3aa: ASSAAGLAGGEDTGELF
j_gene: TRBJ1-2; abundance: many; v_gene: TRBV29-1; CDR3aa: SVERTGIGYT
j_gene: TRBJ1-1; abundance: NA; v_gene: TRBV7-8; CDR3aa: ASSPYGGSTEAF
j_gene: TRBJ2-7; abundance: many; v_gene: TRBV7-4; CDR3aa: ASSFTSGSEQY
j_gene: TRBJ1-2; abundance: few; v_gene: TRBV30; CDR3aa: AWSVGQVGYT
j_gene: TRBJ2-6; abundance: NA; v_gene: TRBV29-1; CDR3aa: SVEGPGGAGANVLT
j_gene: TRBJ2-7; abundance: NA; v_gene: TRBV29-1; CDR3aa: SVVGLAFYNEHEQY
j_gene: TRBJ2-3; abundance: few; v_gene: TRBV2; CDR3aa: ASTKGLRDTQY
j_gene: TRBJ2-7; abundance: NA; v_gene: TRBV11-1; CDR3aa: ASSLGLAEGYEQY
j_gene: TRBJ2-6; abundance: few; v_gene: TRBV4-1; CDR3aa: ASSQVGSGANVLT
j_gene: TRBJ2-7; abundance: NA; v_gene: TRBV5-4; CDR3aa: ASSLGSSSYEQY
j_gene: TRBJ1-2; abundance: NA; v_gene: TRBV29-1; CDR3aa: SVPKGGQGLELAGYT
j_gene: TRBJ2-6; abundance: NA; v_gene: TRBV28; CDR3aa: ASSSRPGTVFYGANVLT
j_gene: TRBJ2-7; abundance: NA; v_gene: TRBV13; CDR3aa: ASSPPGVVEQY
j_gene: TRBJ2-5; abundance: NA; v_gene: TRBV29-1; CDR3aa: SSEAGAGETQY
j_gene: TRBJ1-1; abundance: few; v_gene: TRBV7-9; CDR3aa: ASQRKGDTEAF
j_gene: TRBJ1-6; abundance: few; v_gene: TRBV9; CDR3aa: ASSAGTGGSPLH
j_gene: TRBJ1-5; abundance: NA; v_gene: TRBV10-1; CDR3aa: ASSYSRSQGQPQH
j_gene: TRBJ1-2; abundance: NA; v_gene: TRBV20-1; CDR3aa: SASRDRDPYGYT
j_gene: TRBJ2-5; abundance: NA; v_gene: TRBV4-1; CDR3aa: ASSHNPELAGGETQY
j_gene: TRBJ2-2; abundance: NA; v_gene: TRBV20-1; CDR3aa: SGQDGAVESGELF
j_gene: TRBJ1-4; abundance: NA; v_gene: TRBV5-4; CDR3aa: ASSLKQGDEKLF
j_gene: TRBJ1-1; abundance: NA; v_gene: TRBV12-3/TRBV12-4; CDR3aa: ASRPGHMNTEAF
j_gene: TRBJ2-2; abundance: NA; v_gene: TRBV7-9; CDR3aa: ASSLVGTGDTGELF
j_gene: TRBJ2-5; abundance: few; v_gene: TRBV7-9; CDR3aa: ASSLGLAEGKTQY
j_gene: TRBJ1-2; abundance: NA; v_gene: TRBV5-1; CDR3aa: ASSTPTGGGYT
j_gene: TRBJ2-7; abundance: NA; v_gene: TRBV7-9; CDR3aa: ASSGSSYEQY
j_gene: TRBJ2-2; abundance: once; v_gene: TRBV7-9; CDR3aa: ASSQSQGGANTGELF
j_gene: TRBJ1-5; abundance: NA; v_gene: TRBV7-2; CDR3aa: ASSPLGGTQPQH